One and the same sample provided the 14 T cell receptor beta chains below, sequenced in a study of PD-1 blockade in classical Hodgkin lymphoma (dated by TCRdb to about 2020). The time point label for this specimen denotes: cycle 2 day 1 (C2D1) of nivolumab. Every trial patient had relapsed after autologous stem cell transplantation, and cohorts A, B and C differed in prior brentuximab vedotin exposure. Libraries were made using the immunoSEQ multiplex PCR assay. Drawn from immuneACCESS, this table holds only the in-frame rearrangements with V and J called that TCRdb kept. Clones are partly lost; checked studies trace under half to an unresolved V gene and leave the rest unexplained. The sample yields about 22,000 clones; over 70% were counted once. The top ten hold about a sixth of the sample. The material was peripheral blood mononuclear cells (PBMCs), obtained before the second cycle of nivolumab. The source of these receptors is a human donor with classical Hodgkin lymphoma.

The chain employs TRBV28 and TRBJ1-5; D gene unclear. V lost 4 bases and J lost 2, with 30 bases in between. The CDR3 totals 21 residues. Germline V CDR1 and CDR2: MDHEN, SYDVKM. CDR3 region: CASSSMHPSVATAGRNQPQHF. Written as DNA, the CDR3 is TGTGCCAGCAGTTCGATGCATCCCAGCGTAGCAACGGCCGGGCGCAATCAGCCCCAGCATTTT.

The V gene is TRBV9, the J gene TRBJ2-7; 11 positions match TRBD1. Germline V gene data show CDR1 as SGDLS and CDR2 as YYNGEE. Trimming at V came to 4 bases and at J to 4 bases, leaving 7 bases not matched to a gene. This CDR3 has 15 residues. The CDR3 DNA is TGTGCCAGCAGCCAGCGGACAGGGGGCATTTACGAGCAGTACTTC. Translated, it gives CASSQRTGGIYEQYF. Drawing the rest from reference TRBV9 and TRBJ2-7, the complete variable domain is DSGVTQTPKHLITATGQRVTLRCSPRSGDLSVYWYQQSLDQGLQFLIQYYNGEERAKGNILERFSAQQFPDLHSELNLSSLELGDSALYFCASSQRTGGIYEQYFGPGTRLTVT.

The gene calls are TRBV6-1 and TRBJ1-1; 7 nucleotides match TRBD1. Germline V CDR1 and CDR2: MNHNS, SASEGT. This CDR3 is built from 13 residues. Germline trimming cut 4 bases from V and 7 bases from J; bases unmatched to any gene: 6. CDR3 sequence reads: CASSGRTGREAFF. As DNA, the CDR3 is TGTGCCAGCAGTGGCAGGACAGGTCGTGAAGCTTTCTTT.

V usage is TRBV18 and J usage is TRBJ2-1; D not resolved. The germline V and J ends were trimmed by 0 bases and 3 bases, with 12 bases remaining between them. The V gene's germline CDR1 is KGHSH and CDR2 LQKENI. The CDR3 runs to 16 residues. The CDR3 protein is CASSPPSYSLYNEQFF. The CDR3 bases are TGTGCCAGCTCACCACCCTCCTACAGCCTCTACAATGAGCAGTTCTTC.

This clone was picked up one time. The chain uses TRBV2 and TRBJ2-7; possible D gene TRBD1, 6 bases. Trimming pared 4 bases from V and 3 bases from J, leaving 13 bases between. This CDR3 is 14 amino acids long. The germline CDR1 and CDR2 sequences are SNHLY and FYNNEI. The CDR3 sequence: CASSVQARGYEQYF. The DNA for the CDR3 is TGTGCCAGCAGTGTACAGGCCAGGGGCTACGAGCAGTACTTC. Looking up the rest from reference TRBV2 and TRBJ2-7 gives the full variable domain: EPEVTQTPSHQVTQMGQEVILRCVPISNHLYFYWYRQILGQKVEFLVSFYNNEISEKSEIFDDQFSVERPDGSNFTLKIRSTKLEDSAMYFCASSVQARGYEQYFGPGTRLTVT.

V gene TRBV5-1 combines with J gene TRBJ2-2; 7 bases agree with TRBD2. V lost 1 base and J lost 2; bases outside the gene matches: 5. This CDR3 is built from 16 residues. Germline loops: CDR1 SGHRS, CDR2 YFSETQ. CDR3 region: CASSLIAGDNTGELFF. CDR3 DNA sequence: TGCGCCAGCAGCTTGATCGCGGGAGATAACACCGGGGAGCTGTTTTTT.

The chain combines TRBV2 with TRBJ2-1; TRBD2 is a possible D gene (5 bases). The CDR3 is made up of 14 amino acids. Trimming removed 4 bases from V and 5 bases from J, with 12 bases in between. Germline V CDR1 and CDR2: SNHLY, FYNNEI. The CDR3 loop is CASSVTRVNNEQFF. The CDR3 region has the DNA TGTGCCAGCAGTGTAACGCGGGTGAACAATGAGCAGTTCTTC.

This clone is a singleton in its sample. The chain recombines TRBV7-6 with TRBJ2-1, with D tentatively TRBD2 (5 bases). Per germline, CDR1 SGHVS and CDR2 FNYEAQ. This CDR3 has 12 amino acids. Deletions cut 5 bases from V and 10 bases from J, with 12 bases between. CDR3 sequence (DNA): TGTGCCAGCAGCCCCGGACTCACAGAGCAGTTCTTC. It encodes CASSPGLTEQFF. Full variable domain (remainder filled in from reference TRBV7-6 and TRBJ2-1): GAGVSQSPRYKVTKRGQDVALRCDPISGHVSLYWYRQALGQGPEFLTYFNYEAQQDKSGLPNDRFSAERPEGSISTLTIQRTEQRDSAMYRCASSPGLTEQFFGPGTRLTVL.

This clone occurred once. The chain uses TRBV18 and TRBJ2-5, with TRBD2 matching over 11 bases. This CDR3 spans 16 amino acids. Germline CDR1 KGHSH, CDR2 LQKENI. Trimming took 3 bases from V and 2 from J; bases not matched to a gene: 5. CDR3 region: CASSPRGTSGQETQYF. CDR3 DNA sequence: TGTGCCAGCTCACCTCGGGGGACTAGCGGTCAAGAGACCCAGTACTTC.

The V call is TRBV6-1, the J call TRBJ2-6; D uncertain. This CDR3 has 13 residues. Trimming took 0 bases from V and 3 from J, leaving 0 bases between them. Germline CDR1 reads MNHNS; CDR2 reads SASEGT. The CDR3 DNA is TGTGCCAGCAGTGAAGCTGGGGCCAACGTCCTGACTTTC. It codes for CASSEAGANVLTF.

The chain recombines TRBV7-3 with TRBJ2-1; the match to TRBD2 covers 7 bases. The ends lost 2 bases at V and 1 base at J; junction bases unmatched: 2. The CDR3 sequence is 15 residues long. The V gene's germline CDR1 is SGHTA and CDR2 FQGTGA. The CDR3 loop is CASSLAGASYNEQFF. CDR3 nucleotides: TGTGCCAGCAGCTTAGCGGGAGCGTCCTACAATGAGCAGTTCTTC.

This clone is judged medium-sized. The V call is TRBV13, the J call TRBJ2-7; no firm D call. Germline-derived CDR1 and CDR2 are PRHDT and FYEKMQ (reference sequence). V was cut by 1 base and J by 6 bases, with 7 bases left in between. The CDR3 consists of 12 residues. CDR3 in DNA: TGTGCCAGCAGCTTAGCAAGTATCGAGCAGTACTTC. Amino acids: CASSLASIEQYF.

The rearrangement uses TRBV2 and TRBJ2-7, with 9 bases that match TRBD1. The germline V gene encodes CDR1 SNHLY and CDR2 FYNNEI. The CDR3 loop spans 13 amino acids. The V segment lost 5 bases and the J segment 3 bases; nucleotides outside the gene matches: 2. The CDR3 here is CASSRGQGYEQYF. CDR3 sequence (DNA): TGTGCCAGCAGTCGGGGACAGGGCTACGAGCAGTACTTC.

The chain is built from TRBV6-5 and TRBJ2-7; D is uncertain. In germline, CDR1 is MNHEY, CDR2 SVGAGI. The CDR3 consists of 14 residues. Between the trimmed V and J ends, which lost 5 bases and 0 bases, there was a span of 11 bases. CDR3: CASSPEPYSYEQYF. DNA for the CDR3: TGTGCCAGCAGTCCGGAGCCCTACTCCTACGAGCAGTACTTC.